The sample holds many counts of the clone carrying this TCR beta chain. Its antigen remains unidentified. The data derive from a study of T cell repertoires in cytomegalovirus infection. Study summary: It was the public TCR beta signatures that indicated both CMV infection and matching HLA type.

In TCRdb, the reads were re-called with MiXCR into one record per CDR3 protein. The profile shows hundreds of thousands of distinct CDR3 sequences, around a third of them singletons. Here the sequenced sample was cultured CD8+ T cells from PBMCs, taken from culture after CMV antigen stimulation. The TCR comes from a human donor in good health (CMV status not recorded). Some clones in this sample may be carry-over from other donors' samples.

In DNA, the CDR3 is TGTGCCAGCAGCTCGCGCCGGGACAAACTTTCGAACACCGGGGAGCTGTTTTTT. Its translation is CASSSRRDKLSNTGELFF. This chain uses TRBV7-6 with TRBJ2-2; possible D gene TRBD1, 6 bases. Germline V gene lookup returns CDR1 SGHVS and CDR2 FNYEAQ. V dropped 4 bases and J dropped 0 bases, with 18 bases sitting between them. This CDR3 is 18 amino acids long.